This T cell receptor (beta chain) comes out of a study of T cells expressing NK-cell markers. Findings and limits, study-wide: The study found these clonotypes also leading the CD3+CD56-NKG2C+ fraction in several donors.

About this clonotype itself: Its antigen is as yet unknown.

Reprocessing the 5' RACE reads, TCRdb reports a single entry for every CDR3 protein and omits DNA. The sample yields about 460,000 distinct CDR3 sequences, of which the top ten take up about 1.5%. The germline V gene encodes CDR1 SGHRS and CDR2 YFSETQ. The CDR3 contains 13 residues. What was sequenced was blood T cells: a sorted CD56 or NKG2C T cell subset, CD4+ or CD8+ T cells, or bulk PBMC T cells (not recorded which). The sequence derives from a woman between 50 and 59 years old in good health. The rearrangement links TRBV5-1 to TRBJ2-1; TCRdb selects TRBD1, and the lack of DNA leaves this call unchecked. The CDR3 is CASNEQGYNEQFF.